This paragraph covers one T cell receptor beta chain sequence. As yet, its antigen is unknown. The CDR3 totals 16 residues. Germline lookup yields CDR1 SGHTA and CDR2 FQGNSA. V dropped 1 base and J dropped 0 bases, with 13 bases sitting between them. This specimen belongs to a study of cytomegalovirus exposure and HLA in healthy donors. The study, taken as a whole, reports: No immune exposure information besides CMV serostatus was available.

The PCR employed 60 Vbeta primers together with 13 Jbeta primers. In the original processing: In a later analysis, of tens of millions of unique beta chains, about 11 million appeared in at least two donors. Produced via immunoSEQ multiplex PCR; TCRdb's table is partial and in-frame only. The V and J calls and clone size come from that table; D and trimming were worked out from the DNA. In all, the sample yields around 100,000 clones. The material sequenced was PBMCs. The chain joins TRBV7-2 to TRBJ2-7; tentative D call: TRBD2 (5 bases). The sequence was obtained from a man in his thirties or forties in good health and CMV-seronegative. The CDR3 region has the DNA TGTGCCAGCAGCTTAGGGGCACGGGGTCGCTCCTACGAGCAGTACTTC. It yields the protein CASSLGARGRSYEQYF.